The 16 T cell receptor beta chains given below trace back to one sample, sequenced in a study of T-cell reconstitution after alpha-beta-depleted transplantation in children (dated by TCRdb to about 2016). The treatment or condition tag for this specimen amounts to: allogeneic hematopoietic cell transplantation with graft depleted of TCRalphabeta T cells and CD19 B cells. Libraries were prepared through PCR. The sequencer was an Illumina HiSeq 2500. TCR libraries were prepared with molecular barcoding, using unique molecular identifiers to normalize TCRbeta repertoire quantification. The public reads were reanalyzed by TCRdb: fastp trimming at Q25, MiXCR alignment, in-frame beta chains only. Each CDR3 protein appears once, grouped with its most common genes and DNA. This sample lists 700,000 or so distinct CDR3 sequences; roughly 14% were detected once. The ten largest clones represent about 0.79% of the sample.

Sequencing was performed on PBMCs, taken before TCRalphabeta/CD19-depleted stem cell transplant. The receptors originated from a girl aged 2 to 9 with congenital amegakaryocytic thrombocytopenia, due to receive a stem cell transplant.

This chain uses TRBV6-6 with TRBJ2-7; D call uncertain. The V end was cut by 8 bases, the J end by 0 bases, with 8 bases between. CDR1 is MNHNY and CDR2 is SVGAGI in the germline V gene (reference sequence). The CDR3 extends over 12 amino acids. CDR3 sequence reads: CASGKGSYEQYF. The CDR3 bases are TGTGCCAGCGGGAAAGGCTCCTACGAGCAGTACTTC.

This clonotype appeared many times. The chain has TRBV12-3 or TRBV12-4 and TRBJ1-2; D remains ambiguous. This CDR3 has 12 residues. V was trimmed by 4 bases and J by 8 bases, leaving 11 bases between them. CDR3 DNA sequence: TGTGCCAGCAGTTATGGCCCGCGGGGCTACACCTTC. It codes for CASSYGPRGYTF.

Ten or more counts support this clonotype. The chain is built from TRBV20-1 and TRBJ1-2; TRBD1 might be the D (5 bases). The germline V gene encodes CDR1 DFQATT and CDR2 SNEGSKA (reference sequence). This CDR3 is built from 11 residues. With 7 bases removed from V and 5 bases from J, the gap between germline ends came to 11 bases. CDR3 coding DNA: TGCAGTGTGGGACTCACGTATGGCTACACCTTC. Translated, it gives CSVGLTYGYTF.

This clonotype was recorded a few times. J is TRBJ2-7 and V is TRBV10-1; D is perhaps TRBD1 (6 bases). Trimming took off 5 bases at V and 2 bases at J, with 16 bases between the two ends. Germline V gene sequence: CDR1 WNHNN, CDR2 SYGVQD (reference sequence). The CDR3 is 15 residues long. CDR3 in DNA: TGCGCCAGCAGTTTACAGGGTCTCCTCACCTACGAGCAGTACTTC. This gives the protein CASSLQGLLTYEQYF.

This clonotype was observed a few times. The gene calls are TRBV5-1 and TRBJ2-1; no definite D call. V shed 3 bases and J shed 7 bases, with 17 bases lying between them. The CDR3 contains 15 residues. Germline V CDR1 and CDR2: SGHRS, YFSETQ. In nucleotides, the CDR3 is TGCGCCAGCAGCTCCCTTTCCCAGTCAGATAATGAGCAGTTCTTC. As protein: CASSSLSQSDNEQFF.

This clonotype was seen repeatedly, ten times or more. The rearrangement links TRBV12-3 or TRBV12-4 to TRBJ2-3, with 10 bases fitting TRBD2. With V trimmed by 3 bases and J by 2 bases, 2 bases remained unmatched. The length of the CDR3 is 15 residues. CDR3 sequence reads: CASSFLAGVTDTQYF. In DNA form, the CDR3 reads TGTGCCAGCAGTTTTCTAGCGGGAGTCACAGATACGCAGTATTTT.

The chain couples TRBV5-6 to TRBJ1-1; 12 bases map to TRBD1. Germline loops: CDR1 SGHDT, CDR2 YYEEEE. After removal of 4 bases from V and 2 bases from J, the junction contained 3 bases not matched to a gene. This CDR3 spans 15 amino acids. CDR3 sequence (DNA): TGTGCCAGCAGCGGGGACAGGGGGCTCAACACTGAAGCTTTCTTT. Translating gives CASSGDRGLNTEAFF.

A few counts support this clonotype. CDR3 sequence (DNA): TGTGCCAGCAGCTCCGGACTAGCGGCGGACAATGAGCAGTTCTTC. Protein sequence: CASSSGLAADNEQFF. V usage is TRBV5-5 and J usage is TRBJ2-1, with TRBD2 matching 10 bases. Trimming cost V 3 bases and J 5 bases; bases outside gene matches: 5. Germline V gene sequence: CDR1 SGHKS, CDR2 YYEKEE (reference sequence). This CDR3 has 15 amino acids.

This clonotype was found a few times. The V gene is TRBV20-1, the J gene TRBJ2-5, with 8 bases lining up with TRBD2. Looked up from germline, CDR1 is DFQATT and CDR2 is SNEGSKA (reference sequence). The CDR3 covers 14 residues. With V trimmed by 1 base and J by 4 bases, 5 bases remained unmatched. Written as DNA, the CDR3 is TGCAGTGCTAGAGGCCGGGGGGGTGCAGAGACCCAGTACTTC. It specifies CSARGRGGAETQYF.

This sequence joins TRBV30 and TRBJ1-1; TRBD1 is a possible D gene (5 bases). Germline loops: CDR1 GTSNPN, CDR2 SVGIG (reference sequence). V was trimmed by 4 bases and J by 11 bases, leaving 14 bases between them. The CDR3 is 11 amino acids. CDR3 region: CAWTQGEGAFF. The CDR3 DNA reads as TGTGCCTGGACTCAGGGTGAGGGGGCTTTCTTT.

This clonotype was counted between two and nine times. The chain combines TRBV4-1 with TRBJ2-1; 10 positions match TRBD2. The junction had 6 bases not matched to a gene; V was cut back by 0 bases and J by 13 bases. This CDR3 is 14 amino acids long. Germline V gene sequence: CDR1 MGHRA, CDR2 YSYEKL. CDR3 nucleotide sequence: TGCGCCAGCAGCCAAGAAGGACTAGCGGACCATCAGTTCTTC. Its translation: CASSQEGLADHQFF.

This clonotype has at least ten counts. The chain couples TRBV6-2 or TRBV6-3 to TRBJ2-1; D unclear. This CDR3 has 12 residues. The germline V gene encodes CDR1 MNHEY and CDR2 SVGEGT. Trimming took off 2 bases at V and 6 bases at J, with 5 bases between the two ends. This chain's CDR3 is CASSYSSNEQFF. CDR3 bases: TGTGCCAGCAGTTACAGCTCCAATGAGCAGTTCTTC.

The gene calls are TRBV7-2 and TRBJ2-1; 8 positions match TRBD2. With V trimmed by 0 bases and J by 5 bases, 3 bases remained unmatched. Germline V CDR1 and CDR2: SGHTA, FQGNSA. The CDR3 covers 15 residues. The CDR3, as DNA: TGTGCCAGCAGCTTAGCTGGGACTAGAAACAATGAGCAGTTCTTC. Translated: CASSLAGTRNNEQFF.

At least ten counts were recorded for this clonotype. The chain links TRBV20-1 to TRBJ2-1; 13 bases map to TRBD2. V gave up 0 bases and J gave up 4 bases; unmatched junction bases: 3. CDR3 length: 16 amino acids. Germline V gene data show CDR1 as DFQATT and CDR2 as SNEGSKA (reference sequence). CDR3 coding DNA: TGCAGTGCTAGAGATTCGACTAGCGGGGGGTACAATGAGCAGTTCTTC. This encodes CSARDSTSGGYNEQFF.

V usage is TRBV28 and J usage is TRBJ1-1; 7 nucleotides agree with TRBD1. Looked up from germline, CDR1 is MDHEN and CDR2 is SYDVKM. The CDR3 has 15 residues. With 2 bases clipped from V and 7 bases from J, the junction kept 10 bases outside the gene matches. CDR3 sequence reads: CASSLPPTGLIEAFF. CDR3 nucleotide sequence: TGTGCCAGCAGTTTACCCCCGACAGGGCTGATTGAAGCTTTCTTT.

This clonotype has just a few counts. This chain joins TRBV20-1 and TRBJ2-3, with TRBD2 matching over 9 bases. V shed 4 bases, J shed 5 bases, and the junction held 13 bases outside the gene matches. Germline V gene sequence: CDR1 DFQATT, CDR2 SNEGSKA (reference sequence). The CDR3 runs to 16 residues. CDR3 DNA: TGCAGTGCTACCACCTACCTCAAGACTAGCGGAGATACGCAGTATTTT. This codes for CSATTYLKTSGDTQYF.